The 9 T cell receptor beta chains reported below all come from one sample, sequenced in a study of blood T cell repertoires in COVID-19. TCRdb's table, derived via immunoSEQ multiplex PCR, lists solely in-frame clones and lacks some. The sample carries 450,000 or so clones, 90% recorded once. Source material: PBMCs or T cells enriched from blood (not recorded which). The receptors derive from a man younger than 30 who had recovered from COVID-19.

This clone has just one count. The CDR3 protein is CASSQKRDRGAYNEQFF. As DNA, the CDR3 is TGTGCCAGCAGCCAAAAAAGGGACAGGGGGGCCTACAATGAGCAGTTCTTC. The chain couples TRBV21-1 to TRBJ2-1; the DNA was not compared with TRBD1, the D call given in the table. TRBV21-1 is described as a pseudogene. The CDR3 is made up of 17 amino acids.

V usage is TRBV7-8 and J usage is TRBJ2-1, with D tentatively TRBD1 (6 bases). The CDR3 extends over 13 amino acids. Germline values: CDR1 SGHVS, CDR2 FQNEAQ. V dropped 5 bases and J dropped 4 bases, with 9 bases sitting between them. The CDR3 DNA is TGTGCCAGCAGCGGGGGACAATACAATGAGCAGTTCTTC. It yields the protein CASSGGQYNEQFF.

This clone was picked up one time. The V call is TRBV6-5, the J call TRBJ1-4; 10 bases are shared with TRBD1. With 6 bases clipped from V and 5 bases from J, the junction kept 6 bases outside the gene matches. The V gene's germline CDR1 is MNHEY and CDR2 SVGAGI. This CDR3 has 15 amino acids. DNA for the CDR3: TGTGCCAGCAGCGTAGACAGGGGGCTCAATGAAAAACTGTTTTTT. This gives the protein CASSVDRGLNEKLFF.

This clone was counted once. The chain links TRBV7-2 to TRBJ1-1, with D unclear. V was clipped by 5 bases and J by 0 bases, with 10 bases between them. The CDR3 spans 14 residues. The V gene's germline CDR1 is SGHTA and CDR2 FQGNSA. The CDR3 DNA follows: TGTGCCAGCAGCCTGACCAGGATGAACACTGAAGCTTTCTTT. Translated, it gives CASSLTRMNTEAFF.

V usage is TRBV5-1 and J usage is TRBJ1-1, with 11 bases identical to TRBD1. CDR1 is SGHRS, CDR2 YFSETQ, per germline. The CDR3 has 15 amino acids. The ends lost 2 bases at V and 3 bases at J; junction bases unmatched: 3. The CDR3 reads CASSLGTGGYTEAFF. CDR3 coding DNA: TGCGCCAGCAGCTTAGGGACAGGGGGATACACTGAAGCTTTCTTT.

The CDR3 sequence: CASNQRRDTLSLYGYTF. For the CDR3, the DNA is TGTGCCAGTAATCAGCGCCGGGACACCCTTTCCCTCTATGGCTACACCTTC. The genes are TRBV19 and TRBJ1-2; a possible D gene is TRBD1 (6 bases). This CDR3 region has 17 residues. CDR1 LNHDA and CDR2 SQIVND come from the germline V gene (reference sequence). V was cut by 7 bases and J by 4 bases, with 25 bases left in between.

The rearrangement links TRBV7-2 to TRBJ2-5, with 12 bases matching TRBD1. The CDR3 sequence is 17 residues long. The germline gives CDR1 SGHTA, CDR2 FQGNSA. J gave up 5 bases and V 3 bases, and 10 bases lay outside the gene matches. The CDR3 DNA is TGTGCCAGCAGCTTGGGTAGGGGGACAGGGGGCCGCGAGACCCAGTACTTC. Protein: CASSLGRGTGGRETQYF.

This chain joins TRBV2 and TRBJ2-1; TRBD1 is a possible D gene (6 bases). Germline V gives CDR1 SNHLY, CDR2 FYNNEI. There are 15 residues in the CDR3. V lost 3 bases to trimming and J lost 9 bases, with 18 bases between them. CDR3 sequence: CASSETQMGTSEQFF. DNA for the CDR3: TGTGCCAGCAGTGAGACTCAGATGGGGACATCTGAGCAGTTCTTC. The whole variable domain, filled in from reference TRBV2 and TRBJ2-1, reads EPEVTQTPSHQVTQMGQEVILRCVPISNHLYFYWYRQILGQKVEFLVSFYNNEISEKSEIFDDQFSVERPDGSNFTLKIRSTKLEDSAMYFCASSETQMGTSEQFFGPGTRLTVL.

The chain employs TRBV15 and TRBJ2-1; D gene ambiguous. Trimming stripped 0 bases from V and 4 bases from J, with 7 bases between. Germline CDR1 reads LNHNV; CDR2 reads YYDKDF (reference sequence). The CDR3 extends over 14 amino acids. CDR3 loop: CATSRDASYNEQFF. Here the CDR3 DNA reads TGTGCCACCAGCAGAGATGCTAGTTACAATGAGCAGTTCTTC.